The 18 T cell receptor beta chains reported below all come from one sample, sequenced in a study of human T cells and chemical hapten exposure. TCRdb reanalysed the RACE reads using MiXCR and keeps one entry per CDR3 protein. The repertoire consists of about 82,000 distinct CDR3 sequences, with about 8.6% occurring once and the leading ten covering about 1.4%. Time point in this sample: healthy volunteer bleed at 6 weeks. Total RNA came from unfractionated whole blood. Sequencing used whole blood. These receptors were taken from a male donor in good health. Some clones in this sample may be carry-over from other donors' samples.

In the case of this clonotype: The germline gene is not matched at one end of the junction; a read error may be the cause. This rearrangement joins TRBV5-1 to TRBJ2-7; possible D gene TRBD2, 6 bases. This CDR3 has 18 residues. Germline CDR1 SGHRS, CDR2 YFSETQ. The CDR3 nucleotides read TGCGCCAGCAGCTTGCGCTCCTCGGAACGCGGGGCTCGCTACGAGCGGTACTTC. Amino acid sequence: CASSLRSSERGARYERYF.

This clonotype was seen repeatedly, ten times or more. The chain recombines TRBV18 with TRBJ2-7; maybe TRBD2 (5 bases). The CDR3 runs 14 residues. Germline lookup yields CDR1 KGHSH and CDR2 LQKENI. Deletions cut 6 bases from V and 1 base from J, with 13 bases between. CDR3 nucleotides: TGTGCCAGCTCCAGCTCGACGGGATCCTACGAGCAGTACTTC. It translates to CASSSSTGSYEQYF.

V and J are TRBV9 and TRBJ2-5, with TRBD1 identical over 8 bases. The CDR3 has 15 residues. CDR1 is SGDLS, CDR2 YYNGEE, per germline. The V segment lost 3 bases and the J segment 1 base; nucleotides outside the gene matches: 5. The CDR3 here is CASSGGQATQETQYF. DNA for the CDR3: TGTGCCAGCAGCGGGGGACAGGCGACCCAAGAGACCCAGTACTTC.

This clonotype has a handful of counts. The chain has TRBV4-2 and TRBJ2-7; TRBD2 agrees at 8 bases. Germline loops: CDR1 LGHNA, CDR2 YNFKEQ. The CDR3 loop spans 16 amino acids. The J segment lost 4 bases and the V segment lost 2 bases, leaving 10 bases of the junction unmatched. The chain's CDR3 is CASSQKSGSDWYEQYF. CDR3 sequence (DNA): TGTGCCAGCAGCCAAAAAAGCGGGAGTGACTGGTACGAGCAGTACTTC.

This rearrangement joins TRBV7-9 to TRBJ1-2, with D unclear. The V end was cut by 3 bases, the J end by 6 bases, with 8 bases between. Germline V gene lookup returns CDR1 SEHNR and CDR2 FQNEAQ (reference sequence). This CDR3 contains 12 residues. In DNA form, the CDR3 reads TGTGCCAGCAGCTTTAATGGGGATGGCTACACCTTC. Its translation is CASSFNGDGYTF.

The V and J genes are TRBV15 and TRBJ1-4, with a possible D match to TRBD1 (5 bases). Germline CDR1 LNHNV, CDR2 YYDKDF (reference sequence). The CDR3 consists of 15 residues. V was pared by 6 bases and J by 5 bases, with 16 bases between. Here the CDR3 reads CATRDPGTGNEKLFF. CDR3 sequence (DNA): TGTGCCACCAGGGACCCTGGGACGGGGAATGAAAAACTGTTTTTT.

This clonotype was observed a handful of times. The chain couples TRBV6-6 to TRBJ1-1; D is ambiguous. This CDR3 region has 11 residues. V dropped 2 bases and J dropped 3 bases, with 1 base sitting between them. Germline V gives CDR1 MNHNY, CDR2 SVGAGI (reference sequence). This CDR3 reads CASSYHTEAFF. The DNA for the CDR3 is TGTGCCAGCAGTTACCACACTGAAGCTTTCTTT.

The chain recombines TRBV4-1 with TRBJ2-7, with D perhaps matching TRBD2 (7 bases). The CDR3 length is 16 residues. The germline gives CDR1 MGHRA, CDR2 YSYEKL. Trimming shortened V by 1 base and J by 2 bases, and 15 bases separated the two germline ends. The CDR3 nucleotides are TGCGCCAGCAGCCAAGGTATGGGGGGGGGCACCTACGAGCAGTACTTC. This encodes CASSQGMGGGTYEQYF.

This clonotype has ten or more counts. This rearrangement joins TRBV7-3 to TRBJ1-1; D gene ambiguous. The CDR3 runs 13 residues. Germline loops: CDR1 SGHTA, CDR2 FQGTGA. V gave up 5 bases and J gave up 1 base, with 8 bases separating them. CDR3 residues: CASSVSWNTEAFF. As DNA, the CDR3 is TGTGCCAGCAGCGTCTCATGGAACACTGAAGCTTTCTTT.

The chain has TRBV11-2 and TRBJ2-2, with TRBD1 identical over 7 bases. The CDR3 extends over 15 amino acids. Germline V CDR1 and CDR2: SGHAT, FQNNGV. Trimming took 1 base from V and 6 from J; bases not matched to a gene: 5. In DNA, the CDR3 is TGTGCCAGCAGCTTAGGTGACAGGGTTGCCGGGGAGCTGTTTTTT. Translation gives CASSLGDRVAGELFF.

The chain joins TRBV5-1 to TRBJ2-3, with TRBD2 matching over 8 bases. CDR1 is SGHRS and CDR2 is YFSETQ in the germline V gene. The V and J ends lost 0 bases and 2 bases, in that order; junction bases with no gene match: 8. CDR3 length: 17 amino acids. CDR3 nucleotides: TGCGCCAGCAGCTTGGCCGGAGCGGGAGCTACCACAGATACGCAGTATTTT. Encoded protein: CASSLAGAGATTDTQYF.

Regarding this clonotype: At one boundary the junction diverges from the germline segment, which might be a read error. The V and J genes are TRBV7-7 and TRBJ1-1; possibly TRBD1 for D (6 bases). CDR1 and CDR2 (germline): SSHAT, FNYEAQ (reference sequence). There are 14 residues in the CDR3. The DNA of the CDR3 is TGTGCCAACAGCCCAACGACAGGGAACACTGAAGCTTTCTTT. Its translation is CANSPTTGNTEAFF.

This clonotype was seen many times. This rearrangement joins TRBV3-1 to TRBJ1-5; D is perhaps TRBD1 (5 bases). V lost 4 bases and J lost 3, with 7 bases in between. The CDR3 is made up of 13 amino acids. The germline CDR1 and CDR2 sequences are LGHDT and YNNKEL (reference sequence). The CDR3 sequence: CASSPRDNQPQHF. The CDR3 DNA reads TGTGCCAGCAGCCCCAGGGACAATCAGCCCCAGCATTTT.

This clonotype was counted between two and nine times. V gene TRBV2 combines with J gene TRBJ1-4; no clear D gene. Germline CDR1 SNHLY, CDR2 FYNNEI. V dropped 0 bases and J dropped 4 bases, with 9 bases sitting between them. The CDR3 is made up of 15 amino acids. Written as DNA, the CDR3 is TGTGCCAGCAGTGAAGCGGCACGTCGTAATGAAAAACTGTTTTTT. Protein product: CASSEAARRNEKLFF.

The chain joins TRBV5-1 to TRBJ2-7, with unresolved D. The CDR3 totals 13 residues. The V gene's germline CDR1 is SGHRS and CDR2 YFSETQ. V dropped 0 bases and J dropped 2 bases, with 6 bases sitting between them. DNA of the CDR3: TGCGCCAGCAGCTTGGATACAGCCTACGAGCAGTACTTC. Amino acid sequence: CASSLDTAYEQYF.

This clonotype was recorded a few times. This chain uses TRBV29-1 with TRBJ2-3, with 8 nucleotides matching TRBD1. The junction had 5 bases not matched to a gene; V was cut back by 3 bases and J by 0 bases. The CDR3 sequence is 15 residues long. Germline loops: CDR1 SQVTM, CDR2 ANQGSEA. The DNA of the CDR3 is TGCAGCGTTGATGATCGGACAGGGAGCACAGATACGCAGTATTTT. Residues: CSVDDRTGSTDTQYF.

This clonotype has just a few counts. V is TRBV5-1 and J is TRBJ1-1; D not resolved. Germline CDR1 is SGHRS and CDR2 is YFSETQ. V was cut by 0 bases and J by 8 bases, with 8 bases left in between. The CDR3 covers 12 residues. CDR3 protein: CASSLEGAEAFF. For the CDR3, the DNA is TGCGCCAGCAGCTTGGAAGGAGCGGAAGCTTTCTTT. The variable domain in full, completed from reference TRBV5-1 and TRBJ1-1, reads KAGVTQTPRYLIKTRGQQVTLSCSPISGHRSVSWYQQTPGQGLQFLFEYFSETQRNKGNFPGRFSGRQFSNSRSEMNVSTLELGDSALYLCASSLEGAEAFFGQGTRLTVV.

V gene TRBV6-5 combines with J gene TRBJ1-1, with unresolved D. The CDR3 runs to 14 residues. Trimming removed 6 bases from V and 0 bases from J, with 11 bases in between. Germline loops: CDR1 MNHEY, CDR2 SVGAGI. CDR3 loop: CASSASSMNTEAFF. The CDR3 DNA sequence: TGTGCCAGCAGCGCGTCCAGCATGAACACTGAAGCTTTCTTT.